Shown below are 28 T cell receptor beta chains from a single sample sequenced in a study of low-dose radiotherapy and immunotherapy resistance in tumors. With TRAV- and TRBV-specific primers, first-strand cDNA was made, covering the alpha and beta chains. TCRs were amplified for roughly 20 PCR cycles with a constant-region primer and V-primer adapter. TCRdb processed the reads anew with MiXCR; each CDR3 protein has one entry. The sample holds 70,000 to 95,000 distinct CDR3 sequences; 15% to 20% are singletons and the top ten take less than 3%. This sample's time point: before trial treatment. Specimen: PBMCs, collected before treatment. Receptors originate from a male donor with prostate cancer.

This clonotype was seen more than once but under ten times. The V gene is TRBV23-1, the J gene TRBJ1-5; D unresolved. TRBV23-1 is given ORF status, its function remaining uncertain. The CDR3 loop spans 17 amino acids. Trimming left V 7 bases short and J 2 bases short, with 21 bases between. The CDR3 DNA is TGCGCCAGCACCCGTCGGTTGTGCGGATGGGGCAATCAGCCCCAGCATTTT. Translated: CASTRRLCGWGNQPQHF.

This clonotype was seen only once. It is likely a read error: a sequence one base away is far more abundant. V is TRBV6-6 and J is TRBJ1-4, with TRBD1 matching 10 bases. CDR1 MNHNY and CDR2 SVGAGI come from the germline V gene (reference sequence). Unmatched junction bases numbered 16, after V lost 6 bases and J lost 9 bases. This CDR3 is built from 17 residues. DNA of the CDR3: TGTGCCAGCAGACTGACAGGGGGCGCGGGCTCTGGTAAAAAACTGTTTTTT. Protein product: CASRLTGGAGSGKKLFF.

For this clonotype: Since a much larger clone is just one base distant, this may be a read error. The chain employs TRBV5-3 and TRBJ2-1, with D perhaps matching TRBD2 (5 bases). TRBV5-3 is known as an ORF, though its function is uncertain. The CDR3 length is 12 residues. The CDR3 sequence is CASSLGVYEQFF. CDR3 sequence (DNA): TGTGCCAGCAGCTTGGGAGTTTACGAGCAGTTCTTC.

This clonotype was recorded at least ten times. This rearrangement joins TRBV2 to TRBJ2-3; D may be TRBD1 or TRBD2 (6 bases each). The CDR3 contains 15 residues. Trimming left V 4 bases short and J 6 bases short, with 17 bases between. Per germline, CDR1 SNHLY and CDR2 FYNNEI. The CDR3 reads CASSGEGGSADTQYF. The CDR3 nucleotides are TGTGCCAGCAGTGGTGAGGGGGGCTCGGCCGATACGCAGTATTTT.

This clonotype was recorded at least ten times. The chain employs TRBV12-3 or TRBV12-4 and TRBJ1-5, with D possibly TRBD1 on 5 matching bases. V lost 5 bases and J lost 7, with 21 bases in between. This CDR3 has 16 amino acids. The chain's CDR3 is CASSGPPGPRDQPQHF. For the CDR3, the DNA is TGTGCCAGCAGTGGCCCACCGGGCCCCCGGGACCAGCCCCAGCATTTT.

The rearrangement joins TRBV4-1 to TRBJ2-1; TRBD1 matches at 10 bases. Germline V lookup: CDR1 MGHRA, CDR2 YSYEKL. The CDR3 covers 16 residues. After removal of 0 bases from V and 9 bases from J, the junction contained 8 bases not matched to a gene. The chain's CDR3 is CASSQERWGDRGEQFF. In nucleotides, the CDR3 is TGCGCCAGCAGCCAAGAAAGGTGGGGGGACAGGGGTGAGCAGTTCTTC.

This clonotype was found many times. The chain employs TRBV27 and TRBJ2-1; TRBD1 might be the D (6 bases). Trimming stripped 3 bases from V and 2 bases from J, with 11 bases between. CDR3 length equals 15 residues. The germline V gene encodes CDR1 MNHEY and CDR2 SMNVEV (reference sequence). CDR3 sequence (DNA): TGTGCCAGCAGTTTGGGGGCAGGACCCTACAATGAGCAGTTCTTC. This sequence encodes CASSLGAGPYNEQFF.

On this clonotype: This likely stems from a read error, as it lies one base from a far larger clone. The CDR3 does not end in the conserved phenylalanine or tryptophan, so this is likely a read error. J is TRBJ2-7 and V is TRBV13; D gene ambiguous. This CDR3 has 12 amino acids. Germline values: CDR1 PRHDT, CDR2 FYEKMQ (reference sequence). The ends were cut back, 5 bases at V and 3 bases at J, with 8 bases in the middle. CDR3 coding DNA: TGTGCCAGCAGCGTGGACCTCTACGAGCAGTACCTC. Residues: CASSVDLYEQYL.

This clonotype occurred a few times. This chain links TRBV5-4 with TRBJ1-4; D is unclear. This CDR3 region has 14 residues. Between the trimmed V and J ends, which lost 4 bases and 8 bases, there was a span of 15 bases. Germline V gives CDR1 SGHNT, CDR2 YYREEE (reference sequence). As DNA, the CDR3 is TGTGCCAGCAGCCCGGACGGGCACAAAGAAAAACTGTTTTTT. Translating it yields CASSPDGHKEKLFF.

This clonotype has a count of ten or more. The rearrangement uses TRBV15 and TRBJ2-3; 8 nucleotides agree with TRBD2. Losses at the gene ends were 1 base for V and 2 bases for J; bases not matched to a gene: 5. The CDR3 is 16 residues long. Germline loops: CDR1 LNHNV, CDR2 YYDKDF (reference sequence). CDR3: CATSRATGGYTDTQYF. CDR3 bases: TGTGCCACCAGCAGAGCCACGGGGGGGTACACAGATACGCAGTATTTT.

This clonotype was counted ten times or more. One junction end does not reproduce the germline sequence, and a read error may be involved. CDR3: CASSARRGGTDTQYF. CDR3 DNA sequence: TGTGCCAGCAGTGCCAGACGGGGGGGCACGGATACGCAGTATTTT. The chain combines TRBV2 with TRBJ2-3, with TRBD2 matching over 8 bases. Germline V gene sequence: CDR1 SNHLY, CDR2 FYNNEI. The CDR3 is 15 residues long.

This clonotype was seen many times. The J gene is TRBJ2-6, the V gene TRBV7-6; no definite D call. Germline V gene sequence: CDR1 SGHVS, CDR2 FNYEAQ. CDR3 length: 18 amino acids. V shed 5 bases and J shed 4 bases, with 21 bases lying between them. CDR3 residues: CASSPKIHDAWGANVLTF. CDR3 in DNA: TGTGCCAGCAGCCCCAAGATTCACGACGCCTGGGGGGCCAACGTCCTGACTTTC.

This clonotype came up many times. The chain combines TRBV7-9 with TRBJ2-3; possibly TRBD1 for D (6 bases). The V end lost 8 bases, the J end lost 2 bases, and 11 bases lay between the germline ends. There are 13 residues in the CDR3. Germline lookup yields CDR1 SEHNR and CDR2 FQNEAQ (reference sequence). CDR3 in DNA: TGTGCCAGCGGACGGACAGACACAGATACGCAGTATTTT. Protein: CASGRTDTDTQYF.

This clonotype was seen at least ten times. The chain is built from TRBV3-1 and TRBJ1-5; 8 bases are a match to TRBD1. Looked up from germline, CDR1 is LGHDT and CDR2 is YNNKEL (reference sequence). The CDR3 runs 14 residues. J lost 7 bases, V lost 4 bases, and 6 bases had no gene match. The CDR3 sequence is CASSPQGARQPQHF. The CDR3 DNA is TGTGCCAGCAGCCCCCAGGGGGCAAGGCAGCCCCAGCATTTT.

To note about this clonotype: With a far larger clone one base away, a read error is the likely cause. This sequence joins TRBV6-5 and TRBJ2-7; 10 positions agree with TRBD2. The CDR3 has 15 amino acids. The germline V gene encodes CDR1 MNHEY and CDR2 SVGAGI. The CDR3 loop reads CDSSERSGGVREQYF. The DNA for the CDR3 is TGTGACAGCAGTGAAAGGAGCGGGGGGGTTCGGGAGCAGTACTTC.

V gene TRBV6-2 or TRBV6-3 combines with J gene TRBJ2-5, with 7 bases identical to TRBD1. The V and J ends lost 6 bases and 5 bases, in that order; junction bases with no gene match: 6. The CDR3 is 13 residues long. Per germline, CDR1 MNHEY and CDR2 SVGEGT. CDR3 DNA: TGTGCCAGCAGCGAGGGGGCAGAGGAGACCCAGTACTTC. Translating gives CASSEGAEETQYF.

The chain carries TRBV12-3 or TRBV12-4 and TRBJ2-3; TRBD1 matches 12 bases. The CDR3 covers 17 residues. Unmatched junction bases numbered 10, after V lost 7 bases and J lost 2 bases. CDR3 sequence: CASNPGTGGYFTDTQYF. The DNA of the CDR3 is TGTGCCAGCAACCCCGGGACAGGGGGCTACTTCACAGATACGCAGTATTTT.

At least ten counts were recorded for this clonotype. J is TRBJ2-7 and V is TRBV7-8, with D maybe TRBD2 (5 bases). The V end lost 5 bases, the J end lost 4 bases, and 15 bases lay between the germline ends. This CDR3 has 14 amino acids. Germline CDR1 and CDR2: SGHVS and FQNEAQ. The CDR3 is CASSPEDLGYEQYF. CDR3 bases: TGTGCCAGCAGCCCGGAGGATCTAGGGTACGAGCAGTACTTC.

This clonotype was counted many times. The chain is built from TRBV27 and TRBJ2-3; D call uncertain. CDR3 length: 16 amino acids. V was trimmed by 2 bases and J by 0 bases, leaving 12 bases between them. The germline gives CDR1 MNHEY, CDR2 SMNVEV (reference sequence). The CDR3 DNA reads TGTGCCAGCAGTTTAGAGTGGGTCGCTAGCACAGATACGCAGTATTTT. It translates to CASSLEWVASTDTQYF.

V usage is TRBV12-5 and J usage is TRBJ2-2; 10 nucleotides agree with TRBD1. The CDR3 loop spans 21 amino acids. J lost 0 bases, V lost 4 bases, and 17 bases had no gene match. In germline, CDR1 is LGHNT, CDR2 FRNRAP. Here the CDR3 DNA reads TGTGCTAGTGGTTCGCTCCATCCGGGACAGGGGATTAATTCGAACACCGGGGAGCTGTTTTTT. As protein: CASGSLHPGQGINSNTGELFF.

This clonotype was found many times. CDR3: CSARSENGNTIYF. In nucleotides, the CDR3 is TGCAGTGCTCGATCAGAAAATGGAAACACCATATATTTT. V and J are TRBV20-1 and TRBJ1-3; no definite D call. The CDR3 totals 13 residues. Germline CDR1 and CDR2: DFQATT and SNEGSKA (reference sequence). V was cut by 5 bases and J by 3 bases, with 11 bases left in between.

This clonotype was found many times. The chain couples TRBV6-6 to TRBJ1-3; 7 bases fit TRBD1. This CDR3 is 16 amino acids long. From germline, CDR1 is MNHNY and CDR2 SVGAGI (reference sequence). The V segment lost 2 bases and the J segment 3 bases; nucleotides outside the gene matches: 7. The CDR3 loop is CASSYNRGMGGNTIYF. CDR3 coding DNA: TGTGCCAGCAGTTACAACAGGGGAATGGGTGGAAACACCATATATTTT.

This clonotype was recorded at least ten times. This chain connects TRBV23-1 to TRBJ2-5; 8 bases agree with TRBD2. TRBV23-1 is flagged as an ORF with uncertain function. Unmatched junction bases numbered 18, after V lost 11 bases and J lost 4 bases. The length of the CDR3 is 16 residues. The chain's CDR3 is CAHLIRRAREVETQYF. The DNA for the CDR3 is TGCGCCCATTTAATCCGGAGGGCGCGGGAGGTAGAGACCCAGTACTTC.

This clonotype was observed many times. V is TRBV5-1 and J is TRBJ2-7, with 9 nucleotides matching TRBD2. Germline CDR1 and CDR2: SGHRS and YFSETQ. The ends lost 3 bases at V and 5 bases at J; junction bases unmatched: 9. The CDR3 covers 15 residues. The CDR3 DNA is TGCGCCAGCAGCTACCTCTCGCGGGGGGGCAACGAGCAGTACTTC. Its protein is CASSYLSRGGNEQYF.

This clonotype has at least ten counts. This chain links TRBV7-2 with TRBJ2-3; D call uncertain. This CDR3 is 14 amino acids long. Deletions cut 7 bases from V and 0 bases from J, with 11 bases between. CDR1 SGHTA and CDR2 FQGNSA come from the germline V gene. The CDR3 region has the DNA TGTGCCAGCACCTTTGGACCAAGCACAGATACGCAGTATTTT. This codes for CASTFGPSTDTQYF. Looking up the rest from reference TRBV7-2 and TRBJ2-3 gives the full variable domain: GAGVSQSPSNKVTEKGKDVELRCDPISGHTALYWYRQSLGQGLEFLIYFQGNSAPDKSGLPSDRFSAERTGGSVSTLTIQRTQQEDSAVYLCASTFGPSTDTQYFGPGTRLTVL.

This clonotype has at least ten counts. This chain links TRBV12-3 or TRBV12-4 with TRBJ1-1; a possible D gene is TRBD1 (5 bases). CDR3 length: 13 amino acids. Trimming removed 3 bases at V and 8 bases at J, with 13 bases between. CDR3 residues: CASSFFGDGEAFF. Here the CDR3 DNA reads TGTGCCAGCAGTTTTTTTGGGGACGGAGAAGCTTTCTTT.

In this sample, this clonotype turned up many times. The genes are TRBV7-2 and TRBJ1-2; TRBD1 agrees at 8 bases. J lost 10 bases, V lost 5 bases, and 15 bases had no gene match. The CDR3 sequence is 15 residues long. Germline V gives CDR1 SGHTA, CDR2 FQGNSA. The CDR3 bases are TGTGCCAGCAGCCCCTCCCCGGGACAGGTTAATGTCTACACCTTC. It specifies CASSPSPGQVNVYTF.

This sequence joins TRBV19 and TRBJ2-2; tentative D call: TRBD1 (6 bases). In germline, CDR1 is LNHDA, CDR2 SQIVND (reference sequence). This CDR3 comprises 16 residues. V lost 4 bases to trimming and J lost 4 bases, with 16 bases between them. CDR3 in amino acids: CASSRPQGFGTGELFF. The CDR3 DNA reads as TGTGCCAGTAGTAGACCGCAGGGGTTCGGCACCGGGGAGCTGTTTTTT.